Sequencing of this TCR beta chain was carried out in a study of shared clonotypes between healthy human individuals. CD45RO-negative, CCR7-positively selected cells formed the naive CD8 fraction, excluding terminally differentiated effector memory CD45RA+ cells. Assay: immunoSEQ multiplex PCR; the TCRdb copy retains only in-frame clones and omits some. The profile shows roughly 600,000 clones, roughly 98% of them singletons. Trimming removed 0 bases at V and 5 bases at J, with 5 bases between. Germline CDR1 reads MNHNY; CDR2 reads SVGAGI (reference sequence). This CDR3 is built from 13 residues. The source of this sequence is a man in his thirties or forties in good health. The chain has TRBV6-6 and TRBJ2-1; D perhaps matches TRBD1 (5 bases). The sequencing input was naive CD8+ T cells sorted from blood. The CDR3 reads CASSYSGDNEQFF. The CDR3 DNA reads as TGTGCCAGCAGTTACTCAGGGGACAATGAGCAGTTCTTC.